The 3 T cell receptor beta chains presented below share a single source sample, sequenced in a study of OX40 agonist ivuxolimab in advanced cancers. Some clones are missing from TCRdb's copy, which holds only in-frame ones; the method was immunoSEQ multiplex PCR. The profile covers approximately 42,000 clones, with roughly 90% appearing a single time and less than 20% taken by the ten largest. The sequenced sample was CD4+ or CD8+ T cells sorted from blood, obtained in a trial of the OX40 agonist ivuxolimab. All receptors come from an adult with an advanced solid tumor such as melanoma, head and neck, liver or kidney cancer.

The chain links TRBV5-3 to TRBJ2-3; the match to TRBD1 covers 10 bases. TRBV5-3 is sorted into the ORF group, with uncertain function. With V trimmed by 2 bases and J by 4 bases, 4 bases remained unmatched. The CDR3 has 15 amino acids. The CDR3 here is CARSFRTGGPDTQYF. CDR3 nucleotide sequence: TGTGCCAGAAGCTTTCGGACAGGGGGTCCAGATACGCAGTATTTT.

This clone was detected only a few times. The chain combines TRBV27 with TRBJ2-2; D is ambiguous. From germline, CDR1 is MNHEY and CDR2 SMNVEV (reference sequence). This CDR3 has 13 residues. V was clipped by 7 bases and J by 4 bases, with 10 bases between them. As DNA, the CDR3 is TGTGCCAGCAACGTAGTACCCACCGGGGAGCTGTTTTTT. This codes for CASNVVPTGELFF.

The chain links TRBV9 to TRBJ1-1; tentatively, D is TRBD1 (5 bases). Trimming removed 0 bases at V and 4 bases at J, with 10 bases between. The CDR3 is 14 residues long. The germline V gene has CDR1 SGDLS and CDR2 YYNGEE. DNA for the CDR3: TGTGCCAGCAGCGTAGATTTAGGGGCCACTGAAGCTTTCTTT. Its protein is CASSVDLGATEAFF.